The 10 T cell receptor beta chains presented below share a single source sample, sequenced in a study of blood T cell repertoires in COVID-19. Assay used: immunoSEQ multiplex PCR; TCRdb lists only in-frame clones, some missing. The table has 150,000 to 250,000 clones, approximately 83% seen once; the top ten hold 7% to 9%. Sequences were obtained from PBMCs or T cells enriched from blood (not recorded which). Receptor source: a man in his forties who had recovered from COVID-19.

The chain links TRBV27 to TRBJ1-5; 7 nucleotides agree with TRBD1. The junction had 4 bases not matched to a gene; V was cut back by 6 bases and J by 2 bases. The CDR3 sequence is 14 residues long. CDR1 and CDR2 (germline): MNHEY, SMNVEV (reference sequence). The CDR3 here is CASRSTGGNQPQHF. As DNA, the CDR3 is TGTGCCAGCAGAAGTACAGGGGGCAATCAGCCCCAGCATTTT.

V gene TRBV5-1 combines with J gene TRBJ1-3; TRBD1 matches at 7 bases. This CDR3 spans 17 amino acids. V shed 2 bases, J shed 0 bases, and the junction held 8 bases outside the gene matches. Germline V gene lookup returns CDR1 SGHRS and CDR2 YFSETQ. CDR3 bases: TGCGCCAGCAGCTTAATCGGACAGGACAGCTCTGGAAACACCATATATTTT. Residues: CASSLIGQDSSGNTIYF.

The genes are TRBV27 and TRBJ1-6, with TRBD1 matching over 7 bases. The V and J ends lost 6 bases and 8 bases, in that order; junction bases with no gene match: 7. Germline V CDR1 and CDR2: MNHEY, SMNVEV (reference sequence). This CDR3 comprises 14 residues. CDR3: CASSVRGVYSPLHF. For the CDR3, the DNA is TGTGCCAGCAGCGTCAGGGGGGTTTATTCACCCCTCCACTTT.

The genes are TRBV2 and TRBJ1-6, with 9 bases lining up with TRBD1. From germline, CDR1 is SNHLY and CDR2 FYNNEI. V dropped 10 bases and J dropped 5; count of bases not matched to a gene: 6. CDR3 length: 14 amino acids. The CDR3 region is CATGQGLNNSPLHF. The CDR3, as DNA: TGTGCCACCGGACAGGGGCTGAATAATTCACCCCTCCACTTT. Using reference TRBV2 and TRBJ1-6 for the parts outside the CDR3, the full variable domain is EPEVTQTPSHQVTQMGQEVILRCVPISNHLYFYWYRQILGQKVEFLVSFYNNEISEKSEIFDDQFSVERPDGSNFTLKIRSTKLEDSAMYFCATGQGLNNSPLHFGNGTRLTVT.

The J gene is TRBJ1-4, the V gene TRBV30, with a possible D match to TRBD1 (6 bases). The CDR3 consists of 13 residues. V was trimmed by 4 bases and J by 7 bases, leaving 13 bases between them. Per germline, CDR1 GTSNPN and CDR2 SVGIG (reference sequence). CDR3 residues: CAWNRDKGEKLFF. CDR3 DNA sequence: TGTGCCTGGAATCGGGACAAGGGTGAAAAACTGTTTTTT.

The CDR3 nucleotides read TGCAGCGTTGACTGGCGGGGTAATAGGAATGAGCAGTTCTTC. This translates into CSVDWRGNRNEQFF. V is TRBV29-1 and J is TRBJ2-1; D is perhaps TRBD2 (6 bases). Germline CDR1 is SQVTM and CDR2 is ANQGSEA. V lost 3 bases and J 7 bases, leaving 16 bases between the germline ends. The CDR3 has 14 residues.

This clone was seen a single time. The chain is built from TRBV12-5 and TRBJ2-1; D may be TRBD2 (5 bases). CDR3 length equals 16 residues. Germline CDR1 reads LGHNT; CDR2 reads FRNRAP. Trimming removed 0 bases at V and 5 bases at J, with 14 bases between. CDR3 in DNA: TGTGCTAGTGGTTTGGTTCGGGGATCGCTAAACAATGAGCAGTTCTTC. Encoded protein: CASGLVRGSLNNEQFF.

This chain connects TRBV7-9 to TRBJ1-3; D call uncertain. From germline, CDR1 is SEHNR and CDR2 FQNEAQ (reference sequence). Trimming cost V 1 base and J 0 bases, with 7 bases left between them. CDR3 length equals 15 residues. The CDR3, as DNA: TGTGCCAGCAGCTTAGACAGAAGCTCTGGAAACACCATATATTTT. It yields the protein CASSLDRSSGNTIYF. Variable domain in full (rest from reference TRBV7-9 and TRBJ1-3): DTGVSQNPRHKITKRGQNVTFRCDPISEHNRLYWYRQTLGQGPEFLTYFQNEAQLEKSRLLSDRFSAERPKGSFSTLEIQRTEQGDSAMYLCASSLDRSSGNTIYFGEGSWLTVV.

The chain recombines TRBV6-4 with TRBJ2-2, with D unresolved. Germline V gives CDR1 MRHNA, CDR2 SNTAGT. V was pared by 3 bases and J by 5 bases, with 13 bases between. This CDR3 spans 15 amino acids. CDR3 bases: TGTGCCAGCAGTGAAAGACACAGTTGGACCGGGGAGCTGTTTTTT. The encoded protein is CASSERHSWTGELFF.

The chain links TRBV18 to TRBJ1-1; a weak D match, TRBD1 (5 bases). The CDR3 covers 14 residues. Germline CDR1 KGHSH, CDR2 LQKENI. The V end was cut by 0 bases, the J end by 4 bases, with 9 bases between. This CDR3 reads CASSPPPGGTEAFF. CDR3 in DNA: TGTGCCAGCTCACCACCGCCGGGGGGCACTGAAGCTTTCTTT.